A single sample gave rise to the 24 T cell receptor beta chains below, sequenced in a study of blood T cell repertoires in COVID-19. Only in-frame clones appear in the TCRdb table, and some are missing; sequencing was by immunoSEQ multiplex PCR. This table has 55,000 to 65,000 clones, around 79% appearing once. The sample consisted of peripheral blood. These receptors were taken from a man between 60 and 75 years old with acute or convalescent COVID-19.

The rearrangement uses TRBV11-2 and TRBJ1-3; the match to TRBD1 covers 7 bases. CDR1 and CDR2 (germline): SGHAT, FQNNGV. CDR3 length: 14 residues. Trimming cost V 6 bases and J 7 bases; bases outside gene matches: 9. In nucleotides, the CDR3 is TGTGCCAGCAGATCGACAGGGTCCGGGAACACCATATATTTT. Amino acid sequence: CASRSTGSGNTIYF.

The rearrangement joins TRBV27 to TRBJ1-2, with 9 nucleotides matching TRBD1. The CDR3 is 15 residues long. Per germline, CDR1 MNHEY and CDR2 SMNVEV (reference sequence). V gave up 8 bases and J gave up 3 bases; unmatched junction bases: 10. This CDR3 is CASSLLGQGYYGYTF. The CDR3 DNA follows: TGTGCCAGCTCCCTCCTCGGACAGGGGTACTATGGCTACACCTTC.

The gene calls are TRBV24-1 and TRBJ2-3; 7 bases line up with TRBD1. The CDR3 has 16 residues. The germline V gene encodes CDR1 KGHDR and CDR2 SFDVKD. Losses at the gene ends were 0 bases for V and 1 base for J; bases not matched to a gene: 3. The CDR3 loop is CATSDLKGARTDTQYF. The CDR3 nucleotides are TGTGCCACCAGTGATTTGAAGGGGGCGCGCACAGATACGCAGTATTTT.

V gene TRBV2 combines with J gene TRBJ2-1, with 7 positions matching TRBD1. The ends lost 9 bases at V and 5 bases at J; junction bases unmatched: 7. The CDR3 runs 13 residues. The germline V gene has CDR1 SNHLY and CDR2 FYNNEI. CDR3 region: CARLRDSNNEQFF. For the CDR3, the DNA is TGTGCCAGACTCCGGGACAGTAACAATGAGCAGTTCTTC.

This chain links TRBV2 with TRBJ2-3, with TRBD2 matching 8 bases. V shed 7 bases, J shed 6 bases, and the junction held 12 bases outside the gene matches. This CDR3 has 15 residues. The germline V gene has CDR1 SNHLY and CDR2 FYNNEI. In nucleotides, the CDR3 is TGTGCCAGCAAGACCAGTAGCGGGGCAGGCGATACGCAGTATTTT. Encoded protein: CASKTSSGAGDTQYF.

The V call is TRBV19, the J call TRBJ1-2; TRBD1 matches at 8 bases. Germline V CDR1 and CDR2: LNHDA, SQIVND (reference sequence). This CDR3 is 12 amino acids long. The V and J ends lost 9 bases and 7 bases, in that order; junction bases with no gene match: 7. CDR3 DNA: TGTGCCAGCCTGGACAGGGAAAGTGGCTACACCTTC. Translating it yields CASLDRESGYTF.

The chain employs TRBV7-2 and TRBJ2-3; D might be TRBD2 (5 bases). CDR1 and CDR2 from the germline V gene are SGHTA and FQGNSA. V lost 5 bases, J lost 14 bases, and 17 bases lay in between. This CDR3 is built from 12 residues. CDR3 nucleotide sequence: TGTGCCAGCAGCGCCGGGGTCTCCCAGCGGTATTTT. Its translation: CASSAGVSQRYF.

Worth noting for this clone: Within the sample, other DNA sequences also encode this same CDR3. V gene TRBV5-1 combines with J gene TRBJ1-3; 9 bases fit TRBD1. V shed 4 bases and J 0 bases; nucleotides not matched to a gene: 2. CDR1 and CDR2 (germline): SGHRS, YFSETQ. The CDR3 runs 15 residues. The CDR3 region has the DNA TGCGCCAGCAGCAGGGACAGGGCCTCTGGAAACACCATATATTTT. Amino acids: CASSRDRASGNTIYF.

V is TRBV11-3 and J is TRBJ1-3; tentatively, D is TRBD1 (6 bases). The CDR3 contains 16 residues. Germline V gene data show CDR1 as SGHNT and CDR2 as YENEEA. Trimming stripped 5 bases from V and 2 bases from J, with 16 bases between. CDR3 amino acids: CASSQTYGTTGNTIYF. The CDR3 DNA reads TGTGCCAGCAGCCAAACCTACGGGACAACTGGAAACACCATATATTTT. Full variable domain (rest looked up from reference TRBV11-3 and TRBJ1-3): EAGVVQSPRYKIIEKKQPVAFWCNPISGHNTLYWYLQNLGQGPELLIRYENEEAVDDSQLPKDRFSAERLKGVDSTLKIQPAELGDSAVYLCASSQTYGTTGNTIYFGEGSWLTVV.

V usage is TRBV7-8 and J usage is TRBJ2-5, with TRBD2 matching 8 bases. Germline lookup yields CDR1 SGHVS and CDR2 FQNEAQ. Trimming removed 3 bases from V and 5 bases from J; junction bases left unmatched: 14. There are 17 residues in the CDR3. CDR3 coding DNA: TGTGCCAGCAGCTTGAGGATTAGGGGACTAGATTTGGAGACCCAGTACTTC. As protein: CASSLRIRGLDLETQYF. The full variable domain, completed using reference TRBV7-8 and TRBJ2-5, is GAGVSQSPRYKVAKRGQDVALRCDPISGHVSLFWYQQALGQGPEFLTYFQNEAQLDKSGLPSDRFFAERPEGSVSTLKIQRTQQEDSAVYLCASSLRIRGLDLETQYFGPGTRLLVL.

DNA of the CDR3: TGTGCCAGCAGCCCAGGCCGTGGCACTGAAGCTTTCTTT. Translated: CASSPGRGTEAFF. This chain uses TRBV7-8 with TRBJ1-1, with unresolved D. Trimming removed 5 bases at V and 4 bases at J, with 11 bases between. The germline V gene has CDR1 SGHVS and CDR2 FQNEAQ. CDR3 length: 13 residues.

This clone was observed once. The J gene is TRBJ2-1, the V gene TRBV2, with TRBD2 as a possible D gene (5 bases). CDR1 is SNHLY, CDR2 FYNNEI, per germline. This CDR3 comprises 15 residues. V dropped 2 bases and J dropped 6 bases, with 14 bases sitting between them. The CDR3 region is CASSEPGTVGNEQFF. For the CDR3, the DNA is TGTGCCAGCAGTGAACCGGGAACAGTCGGCAATGAGCAGTTCTTC.

V gene TRBV29-1 combines with J gene TRBJ1-5; a possible D gene is TRBD1 (5 bases). The CDR3 has 12 amino acids. Germline CDR1 reads SQVTM; CDR2 reads ANQGSEA. V dropped 4 bases and J dropped 1 base, with 5 bases sitting between them. The DNA of the CDR3 is TGCAGCGTTGGACAGAGCAATCAGCCCCAGCATTTT. It translates to CSVGQSNQPQHF.

The chain couples TRBV11-2 to TRBJ1-6, with 12 bases fitting TRBD1. This CDR3 region has 20 residues. Looked up from germline, CDR1 is SGHAT and CDR2 is FQNNGV. The ends lost 0 bases at V and 7 bases at J; junction bases unmatched: 13. In nucleotides, the CDR3 is TGTGCCAGCAGCTTAGAAGGTTGGTGGGACAGGGGGCGTCGGAATTCACCCCTCCACTTT. Protein sequence: CASSLEGWWDRGRRNSPLHF.

The table lists this clone with a count of one. The rearrangement joins TRBV5-1 to TRBJ1-3; D is perhaps TRBD1 (5 bases). Germline V gives CDR1 SGHRS, CDR2 YFSETQ. The CDR3 totals 13 residues. V was trimmed by 4 bases and J by 6 bases, leaving 11 bases between them. The CDR3: CASSPTEANTIYF. The CDR3 DNA reads TGCGCCAGCAGCCCGACAGAAGCAAACACCATATATTTT.

The chain links TRBV28 to TRBJ1-5, with D hard to call. The germline V gene encodes CDR1 MDHEN and CDR2 SYDVKM. V lost 6 bases to trimming and J lost 3 bases, with 6 bases between them. The CDR3 sequence is 12 residues long. CDR3 nucleotides: TGTGCCAGCAGACAGTACAATCAGCCCCAGCATTTT. Its protein is CASRQYNQPQHF.

The CDR3 reads CASSDESIGYTF. CDR3 nucleotide sequence: TGTGCCAGCAGCGATGAAAGCATTGGCTACACCTTC. This chain links TRBV6-5 with TRBJ1-2; D unclear. There are 12 residues in the CDR3. V lost 6 bases and J lost 7, with 12 bases in between. The germline V gene encodes CDR1 MNHEY and CDR2 SVGAGI.

This clone is judged medium-sized. This chain's CDR3 is CASSTTGRGETDTQYF. The DNA of the CDR3 is TGTGCCAGCAGCACGACGGGGAGGGGTGAGACAGATACGCAGTATTTT. The chain links TRBV5-4 to TRBJ2-3; TRBD2 agrees at 7 bases. Germline CDR1 reads SGHNT; CDR2 reads YYREEE (reference sequence). This CDR3 has 16 amino acids. Germline trimming cut 4 bases from V and 3 bases from J; bases unmatched to any gene: 11.

The chain joins TRBV9 to TRBJ2-1; the match to TRBD2 covers 10 bases. From germline, CDR1 is SGDLS and CDR2 YYNGEE. The CDR3 spans 15 residues. V lost 5 bases, J lost 2 bases, and 4 bases stayed unmatched. CDR3 loop: CASSDSGGAYNEQFF. The CDR3, as DNA: TGTGCCAGCAGTGACAGCGGGGGGGCCTACAATGAGCAGTTCTTC.

The chain uses TRBV5-6 and TRBJ2-2; TRBD2 matches at 7 bases. Germline V gene data show CDR1 as SGHDT and CDR2 as YYEEEE. Germline trimming cut 4 bases from V and 8 bases from J; bases unmatched to any gene: 14. The CDR3 is 16 residues long. CDR3 amino acids: CASSQSKRDSAGELFF. The CDR3 bases are TGTGCCAGCAGCCAGTCGAAGCGGGACTCCGCAGGGGAGCTGTTTTTT.

The CDR3 region has the DNA TGTGCCAGCAGCACCTCAACAGGGGGGGAGTCACCCCTCCACTTT. Translation: CASSTSTGGESPLHF. The rearrangement uses TRBV9 and TRBJ1-6; the match to TRBD1 covers 8 bases. The CDR3 is 15 residues long. The V gene's germline CDR1 is SGDLS and CDR2 YYNGEE. Trimming cost V 4 bases and J 10 bases; bases outside gene matches: 10.

This chain uses TRBV5-1 with TRBJ2-4, with 12 bases that match TRBD1. V dropped 4 bases and J dropped 8; count of bases not matched to a gene: 10. Looked up from germline, CDR1 is SGHRS and CDR2 is YFSETQ. CDR3 length: 16 residues. Written as DNA, the CDR3 is TGCGCCAGCAGCACCTCTGGGACAGGGGGCGCAGACATTCAGTACTTC. It is translated as CASSTSGTGGADIQYF.

The chain links TRBV5-4 to TRBJ2-5, with TRBD2 identical over 9 bases. CDR1 is SGHNT, CDR2 YYREEE, per germline (reference sequence). V dropped 0 bases and J dropped 2; count of bases not matched to a gene: 5. CDR3 size: 16 residues. The CDR3 bases are TGTGCCAGCAGCTTGGGCGGGGGGGTGAAACAAGAGACCCAGTACTTC. Encoded protein: CASSLGGGVKQETQYF.

This sequence joins TRBV18 and TRBJ2-5; 8 bases align to TRBD2. The CDR3 runs to 16 residues. Germline CDR1 reads KGHSH; CDR2 reads LQKENI. With 4 bases clipped from V and 0 bases from J, the junction kept 7 bases outside the gene matches. The CDR3: CASSLALAGNQETQYF. CDR3 sequence (DNA): TGTGCCAGCTCACTGGCCTTAGCGGGGAACCAAGAGACCCAGTACTTC.